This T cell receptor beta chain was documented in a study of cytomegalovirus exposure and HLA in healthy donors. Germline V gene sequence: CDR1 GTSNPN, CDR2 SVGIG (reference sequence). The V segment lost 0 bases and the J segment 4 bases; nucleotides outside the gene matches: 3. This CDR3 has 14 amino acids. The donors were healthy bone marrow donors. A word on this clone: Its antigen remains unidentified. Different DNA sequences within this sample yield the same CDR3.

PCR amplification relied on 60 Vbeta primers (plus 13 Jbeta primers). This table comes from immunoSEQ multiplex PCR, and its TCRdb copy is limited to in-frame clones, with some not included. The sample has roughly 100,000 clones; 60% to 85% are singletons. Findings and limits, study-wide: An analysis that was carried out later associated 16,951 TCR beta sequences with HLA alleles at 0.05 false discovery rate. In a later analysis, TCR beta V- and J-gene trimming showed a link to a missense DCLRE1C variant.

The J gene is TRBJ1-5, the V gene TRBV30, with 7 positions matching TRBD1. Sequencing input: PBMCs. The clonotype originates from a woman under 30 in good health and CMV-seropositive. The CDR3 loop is CAWSVPGGNQPQHF. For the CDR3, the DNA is TGTGCCTGGAGTGTGCCAGGGGGTAATCAGCCCCAGCATTTT. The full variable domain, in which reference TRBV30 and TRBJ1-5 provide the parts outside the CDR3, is SQTIHQWPATLVQPVGSPLSLECTVEGTSNPNLYWYRQAAGRGLQLLFYSVGIGQISSEVPQNLSASRPQDRQFILSSKKLLLSDSGFYLCAWSVPGGNQPQHFGDGTRLSIL.